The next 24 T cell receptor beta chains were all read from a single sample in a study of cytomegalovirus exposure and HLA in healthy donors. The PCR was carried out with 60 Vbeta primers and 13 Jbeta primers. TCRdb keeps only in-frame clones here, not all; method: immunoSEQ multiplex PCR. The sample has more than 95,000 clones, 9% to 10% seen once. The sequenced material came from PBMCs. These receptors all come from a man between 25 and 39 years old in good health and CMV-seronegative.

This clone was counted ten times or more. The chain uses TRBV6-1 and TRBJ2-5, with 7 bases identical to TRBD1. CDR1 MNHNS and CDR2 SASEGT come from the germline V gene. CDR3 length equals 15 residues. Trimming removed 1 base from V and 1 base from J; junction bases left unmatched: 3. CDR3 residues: CASSEVAGGQETQYF. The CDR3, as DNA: TGTGCCAGCAGTGAAGTCGCAGGGGGCCAAGAGACCCAGTACTTC.

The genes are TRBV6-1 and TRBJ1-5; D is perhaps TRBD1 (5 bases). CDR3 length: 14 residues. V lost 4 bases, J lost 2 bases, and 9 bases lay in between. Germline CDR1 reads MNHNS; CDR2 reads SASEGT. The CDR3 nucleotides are TGTGCCAGCAGTGGACAGTATGGCAATCAGCCCCAGCATTTT. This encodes CASSGQYGNQPQHF.

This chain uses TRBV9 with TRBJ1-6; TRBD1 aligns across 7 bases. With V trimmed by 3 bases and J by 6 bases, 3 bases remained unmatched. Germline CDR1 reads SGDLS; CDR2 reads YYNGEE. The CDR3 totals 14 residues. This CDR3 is CASSAGTANSPLHF. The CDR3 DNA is TGTGCCAGCAGCGCAGGGACAGCTAATTCACCCCTCCACTTT.

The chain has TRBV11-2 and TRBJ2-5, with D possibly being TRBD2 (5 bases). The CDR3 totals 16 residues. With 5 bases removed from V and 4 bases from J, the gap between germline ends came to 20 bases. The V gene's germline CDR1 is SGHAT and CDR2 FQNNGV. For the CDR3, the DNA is TGTGCCAGCAGCCCGATCCGCCGGGATGGAAGAGAGACCCAGTACTTC. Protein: CASSPIRRDGRETQYF.

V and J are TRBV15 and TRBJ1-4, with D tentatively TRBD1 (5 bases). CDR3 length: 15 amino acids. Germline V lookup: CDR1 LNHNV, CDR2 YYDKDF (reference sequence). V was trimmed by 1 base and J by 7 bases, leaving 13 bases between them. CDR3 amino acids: CATSRVWGGSEKLFF. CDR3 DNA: TGTGCCACCAGCAGAGTTTGGGGGGGGAGTGAAAAACTGTTTTTT.

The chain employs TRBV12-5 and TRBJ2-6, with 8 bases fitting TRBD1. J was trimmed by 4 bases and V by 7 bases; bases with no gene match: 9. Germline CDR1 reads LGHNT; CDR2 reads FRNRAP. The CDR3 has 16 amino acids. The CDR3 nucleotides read TGTGCTAGTGTCGCAGGGGGCGCGTTGGGGGCCAACGTCCTGACTTTC. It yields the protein CASVAGGALGANVLTF. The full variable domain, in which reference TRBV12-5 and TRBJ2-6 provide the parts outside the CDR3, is DARVTQTPRHKVTEMGQEVTMRCQPILGHNTVFWYRQTMMQGLELLAYFRNRAPLDDSGMPKDRFSAEMPDATLATLKIQPSEPRDSAVYFCASVAGGALGANVLTFGAGSRLTVL.

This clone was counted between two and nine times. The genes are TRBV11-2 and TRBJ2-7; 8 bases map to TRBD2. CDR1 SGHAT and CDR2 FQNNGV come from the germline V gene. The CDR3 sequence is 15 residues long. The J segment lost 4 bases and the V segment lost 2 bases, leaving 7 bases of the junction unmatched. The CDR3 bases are TGTGCCAGCAGCTTACGGGAGGGGGAGGCATACGAGCAGTACTTC. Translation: CASSLREGEAYEQYF. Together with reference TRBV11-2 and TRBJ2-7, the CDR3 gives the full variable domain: EAGVAQSPRYKIIEKRQSVAFWCNPISGHATLYWYQQILGQGPKLLIQFQNNGVVDDSQLPKDRFSAERLKGVDSTLKIQPAKLEDSAVYLCASSLREGEAYEQYFGPGTRLTVT.

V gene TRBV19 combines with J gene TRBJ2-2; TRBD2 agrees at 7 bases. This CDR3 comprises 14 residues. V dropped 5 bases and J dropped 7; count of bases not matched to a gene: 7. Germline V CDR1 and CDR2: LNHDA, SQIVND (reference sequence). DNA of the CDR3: TGTGCCAGTAGTGTTGCAGGGAGGGTCGGGGAGCTGTTTTTT. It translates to CASSVAGRVGELFF.

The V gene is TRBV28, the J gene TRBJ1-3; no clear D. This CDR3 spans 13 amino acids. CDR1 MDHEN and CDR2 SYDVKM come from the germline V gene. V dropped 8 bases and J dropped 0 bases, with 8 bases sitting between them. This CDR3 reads CASRGASGNTIYF. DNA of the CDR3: TGTGCCAGCCGGGGAGCCTCTGGAAACACCATATATTTT.

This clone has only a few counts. The CDR3 coding sequence is TGCGCCAGCAGCTTGTCCTCCAGCGCAACTAATGAAAAACTGTTTTTT. This codes for CASSLSSSATNEKLFF. The genes are TRBV5-1 and TRBJ1-4; D not certain. Germline CDR1 reads SGHRS; CDR2 reads YFSETQ. The V and J ends lost 1 base and 0 bases respectively, with 10 bases between them. This CDR3 contains 16 residues.

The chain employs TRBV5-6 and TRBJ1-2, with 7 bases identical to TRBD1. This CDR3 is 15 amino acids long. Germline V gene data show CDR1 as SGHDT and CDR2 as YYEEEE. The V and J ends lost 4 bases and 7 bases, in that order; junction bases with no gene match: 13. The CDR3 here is CASSNKQGWVGGYTF. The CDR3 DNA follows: TGTGCCAGCAGCAACAAACAGGGGTGGGTCGGTGGCTACACCTTC.

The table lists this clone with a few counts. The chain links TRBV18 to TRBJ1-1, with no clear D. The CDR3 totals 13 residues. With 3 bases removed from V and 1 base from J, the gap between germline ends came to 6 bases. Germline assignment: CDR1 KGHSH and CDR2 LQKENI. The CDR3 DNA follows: TGTGCCAGCTCACCGCCAGGGAACACTGAAGCTTTCTTT. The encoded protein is CASSPPGNTEAFF.

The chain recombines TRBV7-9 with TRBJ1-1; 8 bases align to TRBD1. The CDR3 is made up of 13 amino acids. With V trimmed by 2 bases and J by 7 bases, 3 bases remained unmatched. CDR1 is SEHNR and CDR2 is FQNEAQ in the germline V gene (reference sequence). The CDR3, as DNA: TGTGCCAGCAGCTTATCAGGGGGCGGTGAAGCTTTCTTT. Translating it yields CASSLSGGGEAFF.

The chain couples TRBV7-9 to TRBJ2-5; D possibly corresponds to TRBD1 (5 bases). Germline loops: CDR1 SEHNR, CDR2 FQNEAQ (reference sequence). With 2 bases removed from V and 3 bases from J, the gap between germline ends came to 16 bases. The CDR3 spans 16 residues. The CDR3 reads CASSLNPIREEETQYF. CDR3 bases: TGTGCCAGCAGCTTAAACCCTATCAGGGAAGAAGAGACCCAGTACTTC.

Here the CDR3 reads CASSYSGSSGNTIYF. DNA for the CDR3: TGTGCCAGCAGTTACTCTGGCAGTTCTGGAAACACCATATATTTT. The chain recombines TRBV6-5 with TRBJ1-3; D call uncertain. The CDR3 totals 15 residues. Germline values: CDR1 MNHEY, CDR2 SVGAGI. Trimming left V 0 bases short and J 1 base short, with 7 bases between.

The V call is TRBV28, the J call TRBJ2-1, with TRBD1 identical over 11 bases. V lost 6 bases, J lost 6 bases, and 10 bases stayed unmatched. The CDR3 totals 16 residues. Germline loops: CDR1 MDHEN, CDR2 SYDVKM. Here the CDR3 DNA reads TGTGCCAGCAGCCCATCACCGGGACAGGGGGTCAATGAGCAGTTCTTC. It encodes CASSPSPGQGVNEQFF.

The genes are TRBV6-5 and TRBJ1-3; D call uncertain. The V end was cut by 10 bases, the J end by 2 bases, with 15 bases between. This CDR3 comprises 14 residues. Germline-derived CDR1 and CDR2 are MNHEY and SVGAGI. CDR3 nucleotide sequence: TGTGCCACCATTGCGGGAGTTACTGGAAACACCATATATTTT. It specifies CATIAGVTGNTIYF.

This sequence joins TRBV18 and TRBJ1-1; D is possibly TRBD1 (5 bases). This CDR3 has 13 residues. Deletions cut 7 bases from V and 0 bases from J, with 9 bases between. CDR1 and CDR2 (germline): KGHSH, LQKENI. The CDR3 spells CASYDSLNTEAFF. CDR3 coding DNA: TGTGCCAGCTATGACAGTTTGAACACTGAAGCTTTCTTT.

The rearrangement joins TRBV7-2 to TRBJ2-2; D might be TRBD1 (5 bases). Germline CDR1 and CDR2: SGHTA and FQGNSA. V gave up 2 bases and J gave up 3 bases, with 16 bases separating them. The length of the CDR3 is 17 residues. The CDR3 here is CASSLLGARVDTGELFF. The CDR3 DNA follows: TGTGCCAGCAGCTTACTTGGGGCGCGAGTGGACACCGGGGAGCTGTTTTTT.

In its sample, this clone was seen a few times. CDR3 amino acids: CASSPRTSSYEQYF. CDR3 in DNA: TGTGCCAGCAGCCCTCGGACAAGCTCCTACGAGCAGTACTTC. This chain links TRBV9 with TRBJ2-7; D is possibly TRBD1 (5 bases). The CDR3 extends over 14 amino acids. V lost 4 bases, J lost 0 bases, and 11 bases lay in between. The germline V gene has CDR1 SGDLS and CDR2 YYNGEE.

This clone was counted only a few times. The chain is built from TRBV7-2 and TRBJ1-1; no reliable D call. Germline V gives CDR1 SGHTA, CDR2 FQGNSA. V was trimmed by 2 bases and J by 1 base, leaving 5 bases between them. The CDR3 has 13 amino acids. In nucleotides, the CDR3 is TGTGCCAGCAGCTTACAAGCGAACACTGAAGCTTTCTTT. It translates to CASSLQANTEAFF.

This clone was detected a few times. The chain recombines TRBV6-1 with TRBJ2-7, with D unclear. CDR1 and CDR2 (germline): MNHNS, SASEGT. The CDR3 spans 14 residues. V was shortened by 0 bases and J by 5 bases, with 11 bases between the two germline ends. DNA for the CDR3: TGTGCCAGCAGTGAAGCTACGTCCGAGCACGAGCAGTACTTC. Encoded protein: CASSEATSEHEQYF.

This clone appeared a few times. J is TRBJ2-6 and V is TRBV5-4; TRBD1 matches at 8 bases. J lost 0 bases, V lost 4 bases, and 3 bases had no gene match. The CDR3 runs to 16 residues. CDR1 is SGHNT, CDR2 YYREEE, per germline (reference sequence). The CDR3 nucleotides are TGTGCCAGCAGCACTACAGGGGGCTCTGGGGCCAACGTCCTGACTTTC. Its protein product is CASSTTGGSGANVLTF.

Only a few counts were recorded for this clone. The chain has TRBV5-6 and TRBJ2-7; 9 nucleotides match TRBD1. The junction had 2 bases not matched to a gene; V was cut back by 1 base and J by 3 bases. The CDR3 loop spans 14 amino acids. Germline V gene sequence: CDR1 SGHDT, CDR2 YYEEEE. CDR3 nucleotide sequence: TGTGCCAGCAGCTTGCTGGGACAGGGCTACGAGCAGTACTTC. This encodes CASSLLGQGYEQYF.